The 9 T cell receptor beta chains listed next were all sequenced from one sample in a study of blood T cell repertoires in COVID-19. Sequencing used immunoSEQ multiplex PCR; TCRdb keeps in-frame clones, though not all of them. The data contain about 97,000 clones, 80% to 90% of them seen just once; the ten biggest clones take up around 9.5%. Material: peripheral blood. The receptor set was obtained from a middle-aged man with active or convalescent COVID-19.

The rearrangement uses TRBV12-5 and TRBJ2-3, with 8 bases fitting TRBD2. This CDR3 region has 15 residues. Germline trimming cut 6 bases from V and 1 base from J; bases unmatched to any gene: 6. Germline V lookup: CDR1 LGHNT, CDR2 FRNRAP. The CDR3 loop is CASGGSGGRTDTQYF. Here the CDR3 DNA reads TGTGCTAGTGGGGGAAGCGGGGGTCGCACAGATACGCAGTATTTT.

The chain has TRBV18 and TRBJ1-2; tentatively, D is TRBD1 (6 bases). The CDR3 runs to 12 residues. Germline values: CDR1 KGHSH, CDR2 LQKENI. The V end was cut by 6 bases, the J end by 8 bases, with 13 bases between. This chain's CDR3 is CASSPNREGYTF. In DNA, the CDR3 is TGTGCCAGCTCCCCGAACAGGGAAGGCTACACCTTC.

The chain links TRBV6-6 to TRBJ2-3, with 7 positions matching TRBD2. Unmatched junction bases numbered 5, after V lost 8 bases and J lost 3 bases. The CDR3 loop spans 13 amino acids. CDR1 and CDR2 from the germline V gene are MNHNY and SVGAGI (reference sequence). CDR3 sequence (DNA): TGTGCCAGCGGTTGGGGGGGAACAGATACGCAGTATTTT. Translated, it gives CASGWGGTDTQYF.

The genes are TRBV10-1 and TRBJ2-7, with D tentatively TRBD2 (6 bases). The CDR3 has 14 amino acids. Per the germline V gene, CDR1 is WNHNN and CDR2 is SYGVQD (reference sequence). V was cut by 11 bases and J by 1 base, with 18 bases left in between. The CDR3 bases are TGCGCCCTAACGATTTGGGGGGTATCCTACGAGCAGTACTTC. As protein: CALTIWGVSYEQYF.

The chain links TRBV19 to TRBJ2-5; D call uncertain. V was cut by 6 bases and J by 2 bases, with 10 bases left in between. The germline V gene has CDR1 LNHDA and CDR2 SQIVND (reference sequence). The CDR3 covers 13 residues. Here the CDR3 DNA reads TGTGCCAGTAGCCTCGGGTCGCAAGAGACCCAGTACTTC. It specifies CASSLGSQETQYF.

The chain links TRBV19 to TRBJ1-1; maybe TRBD1 (6 bases). The germline gives CDR1 LNHDA, CDR2 SQIVND (reference sequence). The CDR3 is made up of 15 amino acids. Trimming shortened V by 5 bases and J by 2 bases, and 15 bases separated the two germline ends. CDR3 sequence: CASSSTGTRNTEAFF. CDR3 nucleotides: TGTGCCAGTAGTTCGACCGGGACAAGAAACACTGAAGCTTTCTTT.

This clone turned up a few times. The rearrangement joins TRBV5-1 to TRBJ2-5; no clear D. The CDR3 is 14 amino acids. The germline V gene encodes CDR1 SGHRS and CDR2 YFSETQ. The ends were cut back, 0 bases at V and 5 bases at J, with 11 bases in the middle. The CDR3 region is CASSLGEVGETQYF. In nucleotides, the CDR3 is TGCGCCAGCAGCTTGGGCGAGGTTGGTGAGACCCAGTACTTC. Looking up the rest from reference TRBV5-1 and TRBJ2-5 gives the full variable domain: KAGVTQTPRYLIKTRGQQVTLSCSPISGHRSVSWYQQTPGQGLQFLFEYFSETQRNKGNFPGRFSGRQFSNSRSEMNVSTLELGDSALYLCASSLGEVGETQYFGPGTRLLVL.

V gene TRBV9 combines with J gene TRBJ1-1; D call uncertain. The CDR3 runs 15 residues. Trimming shortened V by 2 bases and J by 0 bases, and 11 bases separated the two germline ends. The germline V gene encodes CDR1 SGDLS and CDR2 YYNGEE. The CDR3 DNA follows: TGTGCCAGCAGCGTTCTAACAGACATGAACACTGAAGCTTTCTTT. It yields the protein CASSVLTDMNTEAFF.

CDR3 amino acids: CASSLLGQNTEAFF. CDR3 coding DNA: TGCGCCAGCAGTTTACTCGGACAGAACACTGAAGCTTTCTTT. This chain uses TRBV5-1 with TRBJ1-1, with a tentative D call TRBD1 (5 bases). CDR3 size: 14 residues. The V end was cut by 5 bases, the J end by 1 base, with 12 bases between. Germline CDR1 is SGHRS and CDR2 is YFSETQ.